The sequence of this T cell receptor beta chain was determined in a study of T-cell reconstitution after alpha-beta-depleted transplantation in children. Study-wide results and limits: After one year, T-cell counts and TCRbeta diversity mostly came from new T cells. Recipient T cells and thymic progenitors that survived gave rise to the high TCRbeta diversity observed at day 60 in some patients. Reported findings indicate that, about two months after transplant, alpha-beta T cells came from several hundred expanded clones, which were derived from non-depleted graft cells.

Researchers prepared the TCRbeta library using unique molecular identifiers, the study reports. TCRdb reprocessed the PCR reads with MiXCR, giving one entry per CDR3 protein. The sample has hundreds of thousands of distinct CDR3 sequences; roughly 8.1% are singletons. This clonotype was found many times. No antigen is known for it. The receptor's source is a male patient aged 2-15 years who had a stem cell transplant for acute myeloid leukemia, so the T cells may come from the graft donor. The material sequenced was PBMCs, mostly from graft donor cells, taken 360 days after TCRalphabeta/CD19-depleted stem cell transplant.

This CDR3 reads CASTGTGNNSPLHF. For the CDR3, the DNA is TGTGCCAGCACCGGGACAGGGAATAATTCACCCCTCCACTTT. This chain connects TRBV12-3 or TRBV12-4 to TRBJ1-6, with 9 bases aligning to TRBD1. V was pared by 7 bases and J by 5 bases, with 3 bases of the junction left unmatched. CDR3 length: 14 amino acids.